This note documents a single T cell receptor (beta chain) sequence. This sample was taken from a study of human T cells and chemical hapten exposure. One entry per CDR3 protein results from TCRdb running MiXCR on the RACE reads. The sample holds 80,000 to 95,000 distinct CDR3 sequences; roughly 10% are singletons and the top ten take roughly 1.4%. Time point indicated: patch test 2, 6 weeks after DPC sensitization. The treatment denotes: therapeutic diphenylcyclopropenone sensitization with weekly scalp DPC. Non-pregnant alopecia patients aged 18 to 70, suitable for DPC therapy. This CDR3 is built from 15 residues. The V end was cut by 0 bases, the J end by 4 bases, with 12 bases between. CDR1 is LGHNA and CDR2 is YSLEER in the germline V gene.

This clonotype was sampled from a man younger than 35 with alopecia areata. Some clones in this sample may be carry-over from other donors' samples. Material: whole blood, obtained in connection with sensitization to the hapten diphenylcyclopropenone (DPC). J is TRBJ2-5 and V is TRBV4-3; the D gene could be TRBD1 or TRBD2 (6 bases each). This CDR3 is CASSQDRGAGETQYF. The CDR3 nucleotides are TGCGCCAGCAGCCAAGATAGGGGGGCCGGAGAGACCCAGTACTTC.